This T cell receptor beta chain is drawn from a study of shared clonotypes between healthy human individuals. The study ran the assay at deep level. TCRdb keeps only in-frame clones here, not all; method: immunoSEQ multiplex PCR. This sample has about 110,000 clones, with about 72% found just once. With respect to this clone: The junction and the germline gene differ at one end; a read error may be behind it.

Germline loops: CDR1 SGHDT, CDR2 YYEEEE. The CDR3 loop spans 12 amino acids. The V gene is TRBV5-6, the J gene TRBJ2-5, with D possibly TRBD2 on 6 matching bases. The sequence was collected from a woman in her 30s in good health. The source material was memory CD8+ T cells sorted from blood. Subset indicated: CD45RO+ cells pooled with CCR7-negative TemRA cells. The CDR3 here is CASSSGDAEVHF. As DNA, the CDR3 is TGTGCCAGCAGCTCGGGGGACGCCGAGGTCCACTTC.